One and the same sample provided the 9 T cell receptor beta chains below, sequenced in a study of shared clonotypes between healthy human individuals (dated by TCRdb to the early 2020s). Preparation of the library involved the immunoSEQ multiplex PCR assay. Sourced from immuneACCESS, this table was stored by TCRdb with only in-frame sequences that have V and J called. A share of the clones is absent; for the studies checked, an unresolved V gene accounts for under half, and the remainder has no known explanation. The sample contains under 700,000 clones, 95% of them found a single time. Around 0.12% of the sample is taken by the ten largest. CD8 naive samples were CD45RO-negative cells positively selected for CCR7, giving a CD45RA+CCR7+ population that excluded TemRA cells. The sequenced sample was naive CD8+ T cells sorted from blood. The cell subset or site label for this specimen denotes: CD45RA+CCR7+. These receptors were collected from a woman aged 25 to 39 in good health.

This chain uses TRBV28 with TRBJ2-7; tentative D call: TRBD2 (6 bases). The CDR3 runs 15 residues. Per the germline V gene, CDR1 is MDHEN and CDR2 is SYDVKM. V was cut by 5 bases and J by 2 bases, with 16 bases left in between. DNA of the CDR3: TGTGCCAGCAGTCCACAGGCGGGGTCAACCTACGAGCAGTACTTC. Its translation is CASSPQAGSTYEQYF.

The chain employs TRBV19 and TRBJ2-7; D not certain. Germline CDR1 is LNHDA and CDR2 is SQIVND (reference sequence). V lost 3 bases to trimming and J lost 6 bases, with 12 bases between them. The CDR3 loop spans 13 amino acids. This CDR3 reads CASSIILLAEQYF. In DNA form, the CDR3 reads TGTGCCAGTAGTATTATCTTGTTAGCCGAGCAGTACTTC.

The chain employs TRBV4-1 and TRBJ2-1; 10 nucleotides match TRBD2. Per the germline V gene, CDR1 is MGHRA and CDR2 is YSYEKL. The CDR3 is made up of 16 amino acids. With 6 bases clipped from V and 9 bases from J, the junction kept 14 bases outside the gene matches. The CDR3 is CASSSNQAGGLGEQFF. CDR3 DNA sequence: TGCGCCAGCAGTTCCAACCAAGCGGGAGGGCTGGGTGAGCAGTTCTTC.

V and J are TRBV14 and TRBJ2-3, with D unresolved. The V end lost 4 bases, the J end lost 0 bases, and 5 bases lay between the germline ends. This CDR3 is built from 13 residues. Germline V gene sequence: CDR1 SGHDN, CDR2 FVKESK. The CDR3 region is CASSRTSTDTQYF. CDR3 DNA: TGTGCCAGCAGCCGTACAAGCACAGATACGCAGTATTTT.

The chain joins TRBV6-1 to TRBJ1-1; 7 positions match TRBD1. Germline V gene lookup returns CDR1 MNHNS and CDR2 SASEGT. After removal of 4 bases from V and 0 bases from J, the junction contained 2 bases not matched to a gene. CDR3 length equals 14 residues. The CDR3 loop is CASSAGQLNTEAFF. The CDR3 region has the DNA TGTGCCAGCAGTGCGGGACAGCTGAACACTGAAGCTTTCTTT.

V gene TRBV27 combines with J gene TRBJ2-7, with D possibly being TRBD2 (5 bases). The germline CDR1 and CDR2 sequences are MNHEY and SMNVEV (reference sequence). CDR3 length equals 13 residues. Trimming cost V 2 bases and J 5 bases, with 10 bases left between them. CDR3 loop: CASSLRGFDEQYF. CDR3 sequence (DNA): TGTGCCAGCAGTTTAAGAGGGTTCGACGAGCAGTACTTC.

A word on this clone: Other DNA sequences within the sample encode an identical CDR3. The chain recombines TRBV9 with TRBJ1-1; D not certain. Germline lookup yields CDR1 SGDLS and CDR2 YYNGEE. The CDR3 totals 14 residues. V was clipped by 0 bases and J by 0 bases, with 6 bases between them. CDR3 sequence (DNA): TGTGCCAGCAGCGTAGACCGAATGAACACTGAAGCTTTCTTT. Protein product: CASSVDRMNTEAFF.

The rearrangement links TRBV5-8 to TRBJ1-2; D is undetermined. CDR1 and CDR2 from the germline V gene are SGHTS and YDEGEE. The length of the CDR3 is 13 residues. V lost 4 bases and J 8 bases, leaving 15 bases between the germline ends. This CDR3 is CASSHGPRRGYTF. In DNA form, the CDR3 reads TGTGCCAGCAGCCATGGGCCCCGTCGGGGCTACACCTTC.

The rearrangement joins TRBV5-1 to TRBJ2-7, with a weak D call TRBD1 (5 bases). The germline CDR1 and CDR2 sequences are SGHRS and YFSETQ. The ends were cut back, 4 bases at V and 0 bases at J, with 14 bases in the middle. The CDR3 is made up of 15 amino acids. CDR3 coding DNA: TGCGCCAGCAGCGCGCTGGACATCGGCTCCTACGAGCAGTACTTC. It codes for CASSALDIGSYEQYF.